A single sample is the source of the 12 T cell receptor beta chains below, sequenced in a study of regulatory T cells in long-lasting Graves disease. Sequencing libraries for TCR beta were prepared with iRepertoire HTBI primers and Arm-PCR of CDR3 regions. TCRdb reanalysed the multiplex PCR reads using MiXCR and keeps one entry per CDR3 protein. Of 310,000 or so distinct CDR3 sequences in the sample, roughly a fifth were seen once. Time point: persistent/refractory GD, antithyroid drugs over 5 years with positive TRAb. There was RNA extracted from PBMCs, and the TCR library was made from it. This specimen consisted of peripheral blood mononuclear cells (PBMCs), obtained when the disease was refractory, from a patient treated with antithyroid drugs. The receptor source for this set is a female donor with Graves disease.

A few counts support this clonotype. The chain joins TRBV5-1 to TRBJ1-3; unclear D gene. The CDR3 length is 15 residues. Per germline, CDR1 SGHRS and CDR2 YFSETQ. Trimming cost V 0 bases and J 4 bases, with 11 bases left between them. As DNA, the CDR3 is TGCGCCAGCAGCTTGGACGCTTCTGGGGGAAACACCATATATTTT. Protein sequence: CASSLDASGGNTIYF.

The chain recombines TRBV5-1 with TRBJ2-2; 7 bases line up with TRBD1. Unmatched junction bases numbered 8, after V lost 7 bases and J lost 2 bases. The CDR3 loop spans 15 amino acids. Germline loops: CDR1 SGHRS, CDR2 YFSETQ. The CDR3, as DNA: TGCGCCAGCTGTCTTGGGACAGCTAACACCGGGGAGCTGTTTTTT. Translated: CASCLGTANTGELFF. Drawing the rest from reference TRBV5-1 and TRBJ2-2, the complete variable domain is KAGVTQTPRYLIKTRGQQVTLSCSPISGHRSVSWYQQTPGQGLQFLFEYFSETQRNKGNFPGRFSGRQFSNSRSEMNVSTLELGDSALYLCASCLGTANTGELFFGEGSRLTVL.

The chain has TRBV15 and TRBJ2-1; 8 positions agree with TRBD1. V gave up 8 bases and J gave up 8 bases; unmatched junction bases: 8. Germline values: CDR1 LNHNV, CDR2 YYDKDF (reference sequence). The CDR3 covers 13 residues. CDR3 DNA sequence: TGTGCCACCGGCCGGACAGGGAACGATGAGCAGTTCTTC. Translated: CATGRTGNDEQFF.

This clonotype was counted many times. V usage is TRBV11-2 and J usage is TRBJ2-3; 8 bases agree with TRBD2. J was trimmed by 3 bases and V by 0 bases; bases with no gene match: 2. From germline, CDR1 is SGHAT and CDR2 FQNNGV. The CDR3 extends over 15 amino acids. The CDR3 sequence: CASSLDRGRTDTQYF. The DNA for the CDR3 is TGTGCCAGCAGCTTAGATCGCGGGAGGACAGATACGCAGTATTTT. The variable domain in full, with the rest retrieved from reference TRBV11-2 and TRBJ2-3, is EAGVAQSPRYKIIEKRQSVAFWCNPISGHATLYWYQQILGQGPKLLIQFQNNGVVDDSQLPKDRFSAERLKGVDSTLKIQPAKLEDSAVYLCASSLDRGRTDTQYFGPGTRLTVL.

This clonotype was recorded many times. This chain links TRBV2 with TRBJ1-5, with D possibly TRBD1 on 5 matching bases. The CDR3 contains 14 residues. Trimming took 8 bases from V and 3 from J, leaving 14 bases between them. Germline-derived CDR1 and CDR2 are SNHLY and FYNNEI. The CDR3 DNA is TGTGCCAGCCAGGGAACAGGATTCAATCAGCCCCAGCATTTT. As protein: CASQGTGFNQPQHF.

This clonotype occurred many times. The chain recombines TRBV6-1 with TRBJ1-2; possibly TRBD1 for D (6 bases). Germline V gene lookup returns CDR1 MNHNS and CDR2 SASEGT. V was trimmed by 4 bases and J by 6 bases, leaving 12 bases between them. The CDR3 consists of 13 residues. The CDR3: CASSGQEIHGYTF. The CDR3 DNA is TGTGCCAGCAGTGGACAGGAAATTCATGGCTACACCTTC.

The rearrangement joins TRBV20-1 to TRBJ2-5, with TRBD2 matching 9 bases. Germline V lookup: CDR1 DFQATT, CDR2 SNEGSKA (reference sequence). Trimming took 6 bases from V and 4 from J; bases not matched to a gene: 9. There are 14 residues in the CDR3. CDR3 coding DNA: TGCAGTGCGCGGCAGGCGGGAGGGCTAGAGACCCAGTACTTC. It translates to CSARQAGGLETQYF.

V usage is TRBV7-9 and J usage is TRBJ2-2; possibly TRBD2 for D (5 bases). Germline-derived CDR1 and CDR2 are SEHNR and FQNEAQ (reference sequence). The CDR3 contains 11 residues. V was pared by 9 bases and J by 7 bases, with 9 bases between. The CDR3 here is CAREGDGELFF. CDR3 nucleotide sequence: TGTGCCAGAGAGGGCGACGGGGAGCTGTTTTTT.

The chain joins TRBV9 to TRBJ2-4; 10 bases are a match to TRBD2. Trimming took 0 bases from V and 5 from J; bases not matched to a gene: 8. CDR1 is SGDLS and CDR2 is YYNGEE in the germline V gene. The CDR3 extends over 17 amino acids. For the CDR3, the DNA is TGTGCCAGCAGCGTAGGGCTAGCGGGAGAATCCCAAAACATTCAGTACTTC. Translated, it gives CASSVGLAGESQNIQYF.

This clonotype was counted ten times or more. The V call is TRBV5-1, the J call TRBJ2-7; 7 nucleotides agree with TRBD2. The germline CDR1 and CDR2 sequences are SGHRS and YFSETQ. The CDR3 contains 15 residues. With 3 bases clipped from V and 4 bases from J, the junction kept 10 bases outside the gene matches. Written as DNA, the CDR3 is TGCGCCAGCAGCTCCAGCGGGACGACCATATACGAGCAGTACTTC. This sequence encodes CASSSSGTTIYEQYF.

The CDR3 nucleotides are TGTGCCAGCAGCTCTCCCCTGGTGGACGAGCAGTACTTC. Its protein product is CASSSPLVDEQYF. The chain combines TRBV6-1 with TRBJ2-7; D uncertain. Trimming shortened V by 6 bases and J by 5 bases, and 14 bases separated the two germline ends. CDR1 MNHNS and CDR2 SASEGT come from the germline V gene. The CDR3 sequence is 13 residues long.

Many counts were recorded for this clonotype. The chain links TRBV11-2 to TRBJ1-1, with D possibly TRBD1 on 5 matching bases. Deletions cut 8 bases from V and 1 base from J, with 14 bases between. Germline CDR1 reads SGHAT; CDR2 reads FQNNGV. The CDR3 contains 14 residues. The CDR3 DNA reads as TGTGCCAGCTCACCGGGACTCACGAACACTGAAGCTTTCTTT. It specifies CASSPGLTNTEAFF.